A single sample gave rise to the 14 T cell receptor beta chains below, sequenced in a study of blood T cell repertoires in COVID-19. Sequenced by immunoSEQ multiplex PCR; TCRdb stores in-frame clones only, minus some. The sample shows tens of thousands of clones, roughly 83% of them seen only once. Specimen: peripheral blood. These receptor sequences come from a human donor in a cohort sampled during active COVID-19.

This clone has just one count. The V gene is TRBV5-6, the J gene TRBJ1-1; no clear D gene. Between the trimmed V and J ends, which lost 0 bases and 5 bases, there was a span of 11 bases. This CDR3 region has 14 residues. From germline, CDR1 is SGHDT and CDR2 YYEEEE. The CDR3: CASSLVGTGTEAFF. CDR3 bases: TGTGCCAGCAGCTTGGTCGGAACGGGGACTGAAGCTTTCTTT.

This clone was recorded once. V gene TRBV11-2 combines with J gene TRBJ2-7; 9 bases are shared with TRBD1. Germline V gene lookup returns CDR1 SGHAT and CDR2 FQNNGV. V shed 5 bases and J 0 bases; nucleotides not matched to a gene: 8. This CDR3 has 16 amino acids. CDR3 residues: CASSNTDRGVSYEQYF. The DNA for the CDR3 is TGTGCCAGCAGCAATACCGACAGGGGGGTCTCCTACGAGCAGTACTTC.

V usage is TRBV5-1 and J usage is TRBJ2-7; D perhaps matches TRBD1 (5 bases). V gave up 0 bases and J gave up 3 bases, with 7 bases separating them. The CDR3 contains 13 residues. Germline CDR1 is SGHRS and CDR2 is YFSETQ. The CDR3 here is CASSLAQGYEQYF. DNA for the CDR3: TGCGCCAGCAGCTTGGCCCAGGGCTACGAGCAGTACTTC.

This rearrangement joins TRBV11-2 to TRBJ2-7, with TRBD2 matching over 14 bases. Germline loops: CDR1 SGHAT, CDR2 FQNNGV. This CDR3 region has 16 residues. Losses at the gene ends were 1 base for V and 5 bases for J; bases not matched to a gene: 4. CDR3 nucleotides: TGTGCCAGCAGCTTAGGACTAGCGGGAGGGCAAGACGAGCAGTACTTC. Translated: CASSLGLAGGQDEQYF.

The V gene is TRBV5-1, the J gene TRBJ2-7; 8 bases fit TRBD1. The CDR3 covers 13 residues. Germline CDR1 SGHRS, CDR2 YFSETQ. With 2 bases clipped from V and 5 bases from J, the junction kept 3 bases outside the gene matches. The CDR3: CASSLPGGDEQYF. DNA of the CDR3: TGCGCCAGCAGCTTACCAGGGGGCGACGAGCAGTACTTC. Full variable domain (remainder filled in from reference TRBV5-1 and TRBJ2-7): KAGVTQTPRYLIKTRGQQVTLSCSPISGHRSVSWYQQTPGQGLQFLFEYFSETQRNKGNFPGRFSGRQFSNSRSEMNVSTLELGDSALYLCASSLPGGDEQYFGPGTRLTVT.

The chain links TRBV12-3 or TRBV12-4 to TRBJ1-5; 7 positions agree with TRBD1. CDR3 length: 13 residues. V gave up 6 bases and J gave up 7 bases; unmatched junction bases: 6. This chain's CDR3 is CASSQGEGQPQHF. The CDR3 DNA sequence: TGTGCCAGCAGCCAGGGGGAAGGGCAGCCCCAGCATTTT.

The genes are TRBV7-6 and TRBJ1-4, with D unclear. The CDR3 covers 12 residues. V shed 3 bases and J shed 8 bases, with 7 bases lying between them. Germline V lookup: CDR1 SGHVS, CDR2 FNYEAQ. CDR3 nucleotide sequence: TGTGCCAGCAGCTTCATGGGCGAAAAACTGTTTTTT. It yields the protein CASSFMGEKLFF.

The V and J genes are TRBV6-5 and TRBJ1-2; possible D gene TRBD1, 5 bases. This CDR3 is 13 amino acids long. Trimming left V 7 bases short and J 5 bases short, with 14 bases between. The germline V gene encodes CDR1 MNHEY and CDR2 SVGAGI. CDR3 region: CASTPTQGYGYTF. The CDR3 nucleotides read TGTGCCAGCACCCCAACTCAGGGTTATGGCTACACCTTC.

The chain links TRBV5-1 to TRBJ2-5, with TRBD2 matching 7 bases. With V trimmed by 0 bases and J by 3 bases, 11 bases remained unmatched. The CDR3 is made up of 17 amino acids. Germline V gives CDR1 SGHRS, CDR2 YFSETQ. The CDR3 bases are TGCGCCAGCAGCTTGGGACTAGCTGCATTTTTCGAAGAGACCCAGTACTTC. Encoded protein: CASSLGLAAFFEETQYF. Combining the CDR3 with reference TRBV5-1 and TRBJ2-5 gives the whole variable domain KAGVTQTPRYLIKTRGQQVTLSCSPISGHRSVSWYQQTPGQGLQFLFEYFSETQRNKGNFPGRFSGRQFSNSRSEMNVSTLELGDSALYLCASSLGLAAFFEETQYFGPGTRLLVL.

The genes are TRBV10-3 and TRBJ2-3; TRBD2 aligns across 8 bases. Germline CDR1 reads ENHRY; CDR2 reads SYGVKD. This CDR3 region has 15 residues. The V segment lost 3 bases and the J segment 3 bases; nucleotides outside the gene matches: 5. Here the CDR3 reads CAISEGPSGTDTQYF. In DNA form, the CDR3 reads TGTGCCATCAGTGAAGGGCCTAGCGGGACAGATACGCAGTATTTT.

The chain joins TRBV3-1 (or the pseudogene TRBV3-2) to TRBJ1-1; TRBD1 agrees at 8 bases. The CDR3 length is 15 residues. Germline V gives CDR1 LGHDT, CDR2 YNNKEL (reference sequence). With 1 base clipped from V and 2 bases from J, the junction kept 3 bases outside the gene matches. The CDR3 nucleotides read TGTGCCAGCAGCCAAGTCACAGGGGGTAACACTGAAGCTTTCTTT. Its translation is CASSQVTGGNTEAFF.

The CDR3 loop is CSVRQPNYGYTF. CDR3 sequence (DNA): TGCAGCGTGCGACAGCCAAACTATGGCTACACCTTC. V usage is TRBV29-1 and J usage is TRBJ1-2, with D possibly TRBD1 on 5 matching bases. The germline gives CDR1 SQVTM, CDR2 ANQGSEA. Trimming stripped 6 bases from V and 2 bases from J, with 10 bases between. This CDR3 region has 12 residues.

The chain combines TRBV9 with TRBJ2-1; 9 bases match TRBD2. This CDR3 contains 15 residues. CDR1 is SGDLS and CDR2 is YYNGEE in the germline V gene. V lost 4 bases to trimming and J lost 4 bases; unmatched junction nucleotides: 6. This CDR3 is CASSPLAGPYNEQFF. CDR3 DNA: TGTGCCAGCAGCCCCCTAGCGGGGCCGTACAATGAGCAGTTCTTC.

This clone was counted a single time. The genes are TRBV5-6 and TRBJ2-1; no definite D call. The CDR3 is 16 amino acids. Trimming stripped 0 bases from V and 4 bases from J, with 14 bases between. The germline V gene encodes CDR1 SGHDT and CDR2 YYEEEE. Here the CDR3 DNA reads TGTGCCAGCAGCTTGGTAACGGCAGGAATTTACAATGAGCAGTTCTTC. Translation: CASSLVTAGIYNEQFF.